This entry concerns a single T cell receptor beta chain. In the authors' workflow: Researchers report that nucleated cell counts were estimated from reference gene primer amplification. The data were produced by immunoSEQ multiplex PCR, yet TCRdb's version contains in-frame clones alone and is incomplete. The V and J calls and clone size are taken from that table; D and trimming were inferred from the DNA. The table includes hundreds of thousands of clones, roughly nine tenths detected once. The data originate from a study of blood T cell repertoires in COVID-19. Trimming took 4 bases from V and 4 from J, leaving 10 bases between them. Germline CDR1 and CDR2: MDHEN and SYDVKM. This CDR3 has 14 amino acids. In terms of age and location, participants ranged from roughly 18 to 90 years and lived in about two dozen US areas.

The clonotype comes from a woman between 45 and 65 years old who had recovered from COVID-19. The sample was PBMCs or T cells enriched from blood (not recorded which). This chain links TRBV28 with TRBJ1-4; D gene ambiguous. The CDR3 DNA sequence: TGTGCCAGCAGTTCTCCCGGGAATAATGAAAAACTGTTTTTT. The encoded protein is CASSSPGNNEKLFF. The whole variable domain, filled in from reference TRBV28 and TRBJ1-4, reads DVKVTQSSRYLVKRTGEKVFLECVQDMDHENMFWYRQDPGLGLRLIYFSYDVKMKEKGDIPEGYSVSREKKERFSLILESASTNQTSMYLCASSSPGNNEKLFFGSGTQLSVL.